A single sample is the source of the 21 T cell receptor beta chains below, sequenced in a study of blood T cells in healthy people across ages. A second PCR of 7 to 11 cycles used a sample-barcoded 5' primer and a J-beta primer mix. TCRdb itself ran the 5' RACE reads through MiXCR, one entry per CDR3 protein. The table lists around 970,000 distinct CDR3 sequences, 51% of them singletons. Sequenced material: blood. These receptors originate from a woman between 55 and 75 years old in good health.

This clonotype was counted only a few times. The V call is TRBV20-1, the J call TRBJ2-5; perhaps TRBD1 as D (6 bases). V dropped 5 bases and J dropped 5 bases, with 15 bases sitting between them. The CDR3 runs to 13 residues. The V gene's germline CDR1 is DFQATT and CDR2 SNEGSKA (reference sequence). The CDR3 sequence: CSAYPGTHETQYF. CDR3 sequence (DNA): TGCAGTGCTTATCCCGGGACACACGAGACCCAGTACTTC.

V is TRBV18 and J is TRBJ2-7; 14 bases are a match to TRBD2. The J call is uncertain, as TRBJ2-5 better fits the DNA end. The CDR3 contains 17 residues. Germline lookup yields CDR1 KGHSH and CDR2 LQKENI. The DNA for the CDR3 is TGTGCCAGCTCACCACCGAAGACTAGCGGGAGGGATGAGACCCAGTACTTC. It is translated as CASSPPKTSGRDETQYF.

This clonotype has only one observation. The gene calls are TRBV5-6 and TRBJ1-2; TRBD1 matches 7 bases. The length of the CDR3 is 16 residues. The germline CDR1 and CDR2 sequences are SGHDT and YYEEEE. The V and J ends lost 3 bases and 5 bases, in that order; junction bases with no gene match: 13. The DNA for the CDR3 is TGTGCCAGCAGCTCCGAACCAGGGACAGTACAATATGGCTACACCTTC. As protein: CASSSEPGTVQYGYTF. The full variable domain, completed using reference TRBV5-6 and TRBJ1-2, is DAGVTQSPTHLIKTRGQQVTLRCSPKSGHDTVSWYQQALGQGPQFIFQYYEEEERQRGNFPDRFSGHQFPNYSSELNVNALLLGDSALYLCASSSEPGTVQYGYTFGSGTRLTVV.

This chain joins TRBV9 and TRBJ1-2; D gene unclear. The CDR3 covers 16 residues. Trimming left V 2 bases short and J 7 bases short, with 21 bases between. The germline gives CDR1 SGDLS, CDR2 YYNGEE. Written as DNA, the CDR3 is TGTGCCAGCAGCGTTGGACCACATGGTCTGGACGTTGGCTACACCTTC. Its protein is CASSVGPHGLDVGYTF.

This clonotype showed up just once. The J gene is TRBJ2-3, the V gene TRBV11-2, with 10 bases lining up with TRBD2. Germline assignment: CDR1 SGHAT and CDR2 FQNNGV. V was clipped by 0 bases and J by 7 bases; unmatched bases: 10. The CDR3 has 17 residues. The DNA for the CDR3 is TGTGCCAGCAGCTTAGATGGTCTAGCGGGAGTATGGTATACGCAGTATTTT. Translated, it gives CASSLDGLAGVWYTQYF.

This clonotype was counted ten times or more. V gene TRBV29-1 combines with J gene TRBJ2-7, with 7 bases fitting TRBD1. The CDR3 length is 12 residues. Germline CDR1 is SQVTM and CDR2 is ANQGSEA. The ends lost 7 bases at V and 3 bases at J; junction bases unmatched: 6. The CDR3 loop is CSGGTDYYEQYF. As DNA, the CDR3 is TGCAGCGGGGGGACAGATTACTACGAGCAGTACTTC.

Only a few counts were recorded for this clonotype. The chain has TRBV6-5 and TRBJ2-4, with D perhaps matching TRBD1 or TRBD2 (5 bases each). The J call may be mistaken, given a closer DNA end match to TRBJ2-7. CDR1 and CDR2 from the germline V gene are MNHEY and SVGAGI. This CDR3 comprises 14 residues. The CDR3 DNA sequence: TGTGCCAGTAGCGAGAAGGGGAAGGACTACGAGCAGTACTTC. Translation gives CASSEKGKDYEQYF.

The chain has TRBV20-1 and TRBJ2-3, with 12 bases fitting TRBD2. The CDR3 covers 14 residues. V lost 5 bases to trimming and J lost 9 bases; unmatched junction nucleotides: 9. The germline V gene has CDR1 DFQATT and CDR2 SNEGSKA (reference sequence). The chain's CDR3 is CSAGASGREMTQYF. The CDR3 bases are TGCAGTGCTGGAGCTAGCGGGAGGGAAATGACGCAGTATTTT.

Here the CDR3 reads CASSLAPGVYEQYF. The CDR3 nucleotides read TGTGCCAGCAGCTTAGCCCCAGGGGTGTACGAGCAGTACTTC. This sequence joins TRBV7-2 and TRBJ2-5; tentatively, D is TRBD1 (6 bases). The tail of the sequence fits TRBJ2-7 better, so the J call may be wrong. Germline V gene sequence: CDR1 SGHTA, CDR2 FQGNSA. This CDR3 has 14 residues.

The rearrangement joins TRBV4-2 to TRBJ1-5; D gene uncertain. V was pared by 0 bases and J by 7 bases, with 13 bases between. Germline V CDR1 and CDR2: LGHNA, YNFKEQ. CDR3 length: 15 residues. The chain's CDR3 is CASSQDQATPQPQHF. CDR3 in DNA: TGTGCCAGCAGCCAAGACCAGGCCACCCCCCAGCCCCAGCATTTT.

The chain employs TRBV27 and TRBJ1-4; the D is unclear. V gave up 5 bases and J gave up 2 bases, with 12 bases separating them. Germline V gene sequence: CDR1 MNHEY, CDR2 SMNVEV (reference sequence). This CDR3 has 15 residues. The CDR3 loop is CASSPLSATNEKLFF. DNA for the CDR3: TGTGCCAGCAGTCCCCTTTCCGCGACTAATGAAAAACTGTTTTTT.

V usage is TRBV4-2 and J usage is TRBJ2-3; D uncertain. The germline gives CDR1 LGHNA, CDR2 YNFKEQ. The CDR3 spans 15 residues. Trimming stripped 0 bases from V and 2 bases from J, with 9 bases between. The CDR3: CASSQDLHFTDTQYF. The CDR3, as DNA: TGTGCCAGCAGCCAAGATTTGCACTTCACAGATACGCAGTATTTT.

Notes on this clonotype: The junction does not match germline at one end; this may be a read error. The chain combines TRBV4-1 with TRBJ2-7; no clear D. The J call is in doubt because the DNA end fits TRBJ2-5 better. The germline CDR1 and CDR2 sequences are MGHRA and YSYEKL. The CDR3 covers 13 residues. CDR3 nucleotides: TGCGCCGGCAGCCCGCAGGTCCCCGAGACCCAGTACTTC. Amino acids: CAGSPQVPETQYF.

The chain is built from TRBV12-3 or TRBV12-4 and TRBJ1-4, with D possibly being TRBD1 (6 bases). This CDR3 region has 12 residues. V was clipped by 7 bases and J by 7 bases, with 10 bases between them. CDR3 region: CASILQGEKLFF. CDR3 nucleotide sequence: TGTGCCAGCATCCTACAGGGTGAAAAACTGTTTTTT.

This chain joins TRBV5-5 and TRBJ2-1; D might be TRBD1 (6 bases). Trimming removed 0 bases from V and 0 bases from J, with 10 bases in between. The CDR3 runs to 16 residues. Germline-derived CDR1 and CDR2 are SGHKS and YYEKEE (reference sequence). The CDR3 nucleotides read TGTGCCAGCAGCTTGGTAAGGACAGTCTCCTACAATGAGCAGTTCTTC. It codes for CASSLVRTVSYNEQFF. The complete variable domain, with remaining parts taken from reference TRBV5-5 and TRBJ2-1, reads DAGVTQSPTHLIKTRGQQVTLRCSPISGHKSVSWYQQVLGQGPQFIFQYYEKEERGRGNFPDRFSARQFPNYSSELNVNALLLGDSALYLCASSLVRTVSYNEQFFGPGTRLTVL.

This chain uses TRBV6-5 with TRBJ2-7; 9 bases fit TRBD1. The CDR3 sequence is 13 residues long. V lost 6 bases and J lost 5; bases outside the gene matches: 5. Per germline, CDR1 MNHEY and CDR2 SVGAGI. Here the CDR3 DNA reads TGTGCCAGCAGGGAGACAGGGGGACACGAGCAGTACTTC. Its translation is CASRETGGHEQYF.

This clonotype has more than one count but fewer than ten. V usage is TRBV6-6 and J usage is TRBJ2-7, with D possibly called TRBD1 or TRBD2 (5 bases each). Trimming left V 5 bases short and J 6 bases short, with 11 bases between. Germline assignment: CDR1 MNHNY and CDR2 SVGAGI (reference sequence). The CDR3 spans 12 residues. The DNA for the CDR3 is TGTGCCAGCAGTAGGGACGGCCCCGAGCAGTACTTC. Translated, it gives CASSRDGPEQYF.

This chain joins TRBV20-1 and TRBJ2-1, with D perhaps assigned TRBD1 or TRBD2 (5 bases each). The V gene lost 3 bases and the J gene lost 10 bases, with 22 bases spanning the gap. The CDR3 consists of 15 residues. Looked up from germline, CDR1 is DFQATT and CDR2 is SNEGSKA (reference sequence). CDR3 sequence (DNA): TGCAGTGCTAGCGGCCCCCCCCCACTCGAGGGGGAGCAGTTCTTC. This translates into CSASGPPPLEGEQFF.

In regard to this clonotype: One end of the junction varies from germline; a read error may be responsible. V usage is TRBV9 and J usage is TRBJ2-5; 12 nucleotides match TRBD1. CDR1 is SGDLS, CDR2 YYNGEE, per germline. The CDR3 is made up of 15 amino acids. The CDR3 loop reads CAGSVMGQGAETQYF. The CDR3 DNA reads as TGTGCCGGCAGCGTGATGGGACAGGGGGCAGAGACCCAGTACTTC.

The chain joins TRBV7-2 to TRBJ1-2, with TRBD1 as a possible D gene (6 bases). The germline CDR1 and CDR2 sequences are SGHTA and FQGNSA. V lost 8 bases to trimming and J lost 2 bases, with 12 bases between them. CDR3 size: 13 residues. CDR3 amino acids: CASGRDINYGYTF. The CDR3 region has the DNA TGTGCCAGCGGACGGGACATAAACTATGGCTACACCTTC.

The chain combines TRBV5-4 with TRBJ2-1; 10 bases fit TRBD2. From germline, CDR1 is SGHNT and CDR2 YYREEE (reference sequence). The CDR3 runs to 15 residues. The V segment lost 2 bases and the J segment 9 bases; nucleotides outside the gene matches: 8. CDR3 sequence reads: CASSFMASGRLEQFF. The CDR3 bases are TGTGCCAGCAGCTTTATGGCTAGCGGGAGACTTGAGCAGTTCTTC.